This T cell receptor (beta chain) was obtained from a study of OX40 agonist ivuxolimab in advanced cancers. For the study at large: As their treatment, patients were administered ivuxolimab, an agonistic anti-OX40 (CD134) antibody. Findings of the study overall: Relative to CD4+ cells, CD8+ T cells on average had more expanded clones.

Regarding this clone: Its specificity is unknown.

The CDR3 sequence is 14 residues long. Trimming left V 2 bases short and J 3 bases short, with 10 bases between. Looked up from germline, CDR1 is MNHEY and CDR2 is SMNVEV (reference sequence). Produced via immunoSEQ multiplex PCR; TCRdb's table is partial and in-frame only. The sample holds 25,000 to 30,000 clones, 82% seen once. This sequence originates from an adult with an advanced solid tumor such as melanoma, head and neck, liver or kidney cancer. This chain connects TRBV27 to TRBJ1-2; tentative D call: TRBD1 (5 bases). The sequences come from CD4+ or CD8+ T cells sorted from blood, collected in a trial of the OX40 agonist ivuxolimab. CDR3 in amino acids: CASSLRGGDYGYTF. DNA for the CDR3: TGTGCCAGCAGTTTACGGGGGGGGGACTATGGCTACACCTTC.